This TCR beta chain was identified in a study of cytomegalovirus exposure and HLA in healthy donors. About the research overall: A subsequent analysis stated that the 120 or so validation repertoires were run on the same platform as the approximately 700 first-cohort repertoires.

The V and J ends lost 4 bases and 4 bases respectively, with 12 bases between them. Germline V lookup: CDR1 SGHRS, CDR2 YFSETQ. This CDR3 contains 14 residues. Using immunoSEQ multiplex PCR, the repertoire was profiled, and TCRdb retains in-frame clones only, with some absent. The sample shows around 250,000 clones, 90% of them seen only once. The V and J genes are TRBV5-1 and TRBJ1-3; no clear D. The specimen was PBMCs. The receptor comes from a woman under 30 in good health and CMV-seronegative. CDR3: CASSESEPGNTIYF. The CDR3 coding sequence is TGCGCCAGCAGCGAATCTGAGCCAGGAAACACCATATATTTT.